Given below is one T cell receptor (beta chain) in context. This clone was observed once. No cognate antigen has been identified for it. Nothing much larger sits one base from this clone, and base qualities are not available. Whole blood was collected in K2EDTA tubes by collaborating institutions according to the institutions' own protocols. For TCRbeta analysis, collaborators shipped samples as frozen whole blood, isolated PBMCs, or DNA extracted from either of those sample types. TCRbeta CDR3 regions were amplified from genomic DNA by means of the immunoSEQ Assay, a bias-controlled multiplex PCR. Processing in the source paper ran as follows. The number of nucleated cells in each sample was estimated by amplification of reference gene primers within the assay. To quantify the absolute abundance of each unique TCRbeta CDR3 rearrangement, sequence reads were collapsed and filtered. For each sample, productive Simpson clonality was calculated as the square root of Simpson's diversity index across productive rearrangements. Here the immuneACCESS table is served through TCRdb, limited to in-frame sequences with V and J called. Missing clones are a known gap in these copies; in checked studies unresolved V genes cover under half, and the rest lacks a known reason. V and J calls and clone size are copied from that table; D and trimming were computed from the DNA. In this sample the table shows 65,000 to 90,000 clones, approximately 90% of which occur a single time. Approximately 5% of the sample comes from the top ten.

This entry comes from a study of blood T cell repertoires in COVID-19 (dated by TCRdb to between 2020 and 2021). Some background on the complete study: The collaborator samples originated in the United States, Italy and Spain and spanned the acute and convalescent phases of COVID-19. The prospective study material was composed of cDNA or gDNA derived from T cells, B-cell-depleted T cells, or PBMCs. Subjects who had been exposed to COVID-19, were actively infected with it, or had recovered from it provided the deeply sampled blood TCRbeta repertoires that made up the dataset. The repertoires were released in a freely available public database meant as a resource for research on the immune response to SARS-CoV-2. Samples came from the ongoing ImmuneRACE study (first 160 participants) plus 1,254 subjects from 6 global collaborators. A de-identified subject ID, COVID-19 status, age in years and sex were almost always included in the sample metadata. Where available, HLA class I and class II types were taken from metadata supplied by the sample provider and were not determined by assay-based typing. The study at large found these results: The amount of clinical and demographic metadata varied by source and participant and was provided uncurated.

The V and J ends are trimmed by 5 bases and 2 bases, leaving 13 bases between them. Inclusive of the bounding cysteine and phenylalanine, the CDR3 is 15 residues long. The only DNA kept is the CDR3, 45 bases in frame from the first base. Per the germline V gene, MNHEY is the CDR1 and SVGAGI is the CDR2. Sequencing was done on a sample of peripheral blood. This clonotype was sampled from a human donor in a cohort sampled during active COVID-19. The rearrangement joined TRBV6-5 to TRBJ2-1; the D gene is perhaps TRBD1, from 6 matching bases. Here is the DNA: TGTGCCAGCAGTCACCCCAACAGGGCCTACAATGAGCAGTTCTTC. Translated, it gives CASSHPNRAYNEQFF.